The TCR beta chain under discussion was sequenced for a study of cytomegalovirus exposure and HLA in healthy donors. Study results and caveats: The study designated some 180 TCR beta chains cytomegalovirus-associated.

Comment on this clone: Its specificity is unknown.

Trimming took 0 bases from V and 1 from J, leaving 8 bases between them. Looked up from germline, CDR1 is SGHNT and CDR2 is YYREEE (reference sequence). CDR3 length: 14 residues. The PCR contained 60 Vbeta and 13 Jbeta primers. The data were produced by immunoSEQ multiplex PCR, yet TCRdb's version contains in-frame clones alone and is incomplete. The sample shows approximately 200,000 clones, roughly 80% of them seen only once. V gene TRBV5-4 combines with J gene TRBJ2-7; D is uncertain. The clonotype was recovered from a girl under 18 in good health and CMV-seronegative. The specimen sequenced was PBMCs. The CDR3 region is CASSLDTKSYEQYF. The CDR3, as DNA: TGTGCCAGCAGCTTGGACACTAAGTCCTACGAGCAGTACTTC.